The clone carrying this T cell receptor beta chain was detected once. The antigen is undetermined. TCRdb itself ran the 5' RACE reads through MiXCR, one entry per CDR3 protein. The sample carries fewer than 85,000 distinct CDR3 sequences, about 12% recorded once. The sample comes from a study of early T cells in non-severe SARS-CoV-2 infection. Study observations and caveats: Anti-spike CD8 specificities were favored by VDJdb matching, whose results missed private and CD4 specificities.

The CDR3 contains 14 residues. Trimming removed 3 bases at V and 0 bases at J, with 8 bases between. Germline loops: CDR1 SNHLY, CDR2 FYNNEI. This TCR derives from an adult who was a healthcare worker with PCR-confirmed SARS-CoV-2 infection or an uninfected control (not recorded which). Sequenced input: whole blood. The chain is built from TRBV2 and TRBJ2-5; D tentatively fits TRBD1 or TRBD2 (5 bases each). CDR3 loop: CASSDEGYQETQYF. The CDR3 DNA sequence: TGTGCCAGCAGTGACGAGGGGTACCAAGAGACCCAGTACTTC.